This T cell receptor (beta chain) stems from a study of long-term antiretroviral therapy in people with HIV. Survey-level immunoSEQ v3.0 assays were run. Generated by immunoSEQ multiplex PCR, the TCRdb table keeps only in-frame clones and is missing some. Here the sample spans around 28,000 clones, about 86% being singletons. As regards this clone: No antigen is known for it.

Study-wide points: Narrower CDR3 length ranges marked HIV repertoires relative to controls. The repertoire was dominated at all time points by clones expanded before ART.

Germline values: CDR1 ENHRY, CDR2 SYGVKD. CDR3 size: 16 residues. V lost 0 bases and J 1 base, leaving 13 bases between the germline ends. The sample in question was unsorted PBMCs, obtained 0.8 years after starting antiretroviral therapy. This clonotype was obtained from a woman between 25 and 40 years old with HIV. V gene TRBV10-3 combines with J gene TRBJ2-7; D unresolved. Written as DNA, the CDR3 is TGTGCCATCAGTGAGTCGAGTGGCAAGCGATCCTACGAGCAGTACTTC. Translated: CAISESSGKRSYEQYF.